The 5 T cell receptor beta chains presented below share a single source sample, sequenced in a study of blood T cell repertoires in COVID-19. The repertoire was sequenced with immunoSEQ multiplex PCR; TCRdb's copy has only in-frame clones and lacks some. In the table there are about 320,000 clones, under 90% of which are singletons. The sequenced sample consisted of PBMCs or T cells enriched from blood (not recorded which). The receptors shown here come from a man aged 55 to 70 who had recovered from COVID-19.

The chain combines TRBV24-1 with TRBJ1-2, with 10 nucleotides matching TRBD1. This CDR3 has 17 amino acids. Germline trimming cut 3 bases from V and 3 bases from J; bases unmatched to any gene: 9. Germline CDR1 KGHDR, CDR2 SFDVKD. The CDR3 sequence is CATSDETGTGAYYGYTF. The CDR3 coding sequence is TGTGCCACCAGTGATGAAACCGGGACAGGGGCGTACTATGGCTACACCTTC.

The chain combines TRBV19 with TRBJ1-2; 7 positions agree with TRBD1. CDR3 length equals 15 residues. Germline values: CDR1 LNHDA, CDR2 SQIVND (reference sequence). With 11 bases clipped from V and 3 bases from J, the junction kept 15 bases outside the gene matches. As DNA, the CDR3 is TGTGCCTTGACAGGGATCCCACCCGTCGACTATGGCTACACCTTC. Translating it yields CALTGIPPVDYGYTF. Variable domain in full (rest from reference TRBV19 and TRBJ1-2): DGGITQSPKYLFRKEGQNVTLSCEQNLNHDAMYWYRQDPGQGLRLIYYSQIVNDFQKGDIAEGYSVSREKKESFPLTVTSAQKNPTAFYLCALTGIPPVDYGYTFGSGTRLTVV.

The V and J genes are TRBV19 and TRBJ1-5; D gene unclear. In germline, CDR1 is LNHDA, CDR2 SQIVND (reference sequence). The CDR3 spans 13 residues. V was cut by 6 bases and J by 4 bases, with 10 bases left in between. CDR3 DNA sequence: TGTGCCAGTAGCTCCCTCAGTAATCAGCCCCAGCATTTT. Protein: CASSSLSNQPQHF.

The gene calls are TRBV11-2 and TRBJ2-5, with 9 bases fitting TRBD2. The CDR3 length is 16 residues. Per the germline V gene, CDR1 is SGHAT and CDR2 is FQNNGV. V was pared by 5 bases and J by 2 bases, with 9 bases of the junction left unmatched. CDR3 nucleotides: TGTGCCAGCAGCCCTCAAGGCGGGAGGGAGCAAGAGACCCAGTACTTC. Its translation: CASSPQGGREQETQYF. Drawing the rest from reference TRBV11-2 and TRBJ2-5, the complete variable domain is EAGVAQSPRYKIIEKRQSVAFWCNPISGHATLYWYQQILGQGPKLLIQFQNNGVVDDSQLPKDRFSAERLKGVDSTLKIQPAKLEDSAVYLCASSPQGGREQETQYFGPGTRLLVL.

The rearrangement joins TRBV6-5 to TRBJ2-7, with TRBD1 matching 7 bases. The junction had 7 bases not matched to a gene; V was cut back by 6 bases and J by 5 bases. This CDR3 spans 13 amino acids. The V gene's germline CDR1 is MNHEY and CDR2 SVGAGI. This chain's CDR3 is CASRTPGGNEQYF. As DNA, the CDR3 is TGTGCCAGCAGGACCCCAGGGGGAAACGAGCAGTACTTC.